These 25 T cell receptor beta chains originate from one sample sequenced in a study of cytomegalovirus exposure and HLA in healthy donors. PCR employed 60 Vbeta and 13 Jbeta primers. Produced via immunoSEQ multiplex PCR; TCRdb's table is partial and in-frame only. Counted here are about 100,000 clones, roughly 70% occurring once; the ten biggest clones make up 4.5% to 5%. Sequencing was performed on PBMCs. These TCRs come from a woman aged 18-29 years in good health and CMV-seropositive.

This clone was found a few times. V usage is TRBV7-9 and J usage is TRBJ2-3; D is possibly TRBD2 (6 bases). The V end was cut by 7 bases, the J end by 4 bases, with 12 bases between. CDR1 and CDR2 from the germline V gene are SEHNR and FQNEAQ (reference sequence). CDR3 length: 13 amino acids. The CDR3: CASTGSGADTQYF. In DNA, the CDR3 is TGTGCCAGCACCGGGTCGGGGGCAGATACGCAGTATTTT. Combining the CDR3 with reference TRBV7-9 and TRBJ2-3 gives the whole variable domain DTGVSQNPRHKITKRGQNVTFRCDPISEHNRLYWYRQTLGQGPEFLTYFQNEAQLEKSRLLSDRFSAERPKGSFSTLEIQRTEQGDSAMYLCASTGSGADTQYFGPGTRLTVL.

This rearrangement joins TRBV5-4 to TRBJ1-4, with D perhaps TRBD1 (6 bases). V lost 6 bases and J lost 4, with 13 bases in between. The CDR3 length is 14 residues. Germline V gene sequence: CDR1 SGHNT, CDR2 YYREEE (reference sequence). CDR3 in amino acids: CASTRGGLNEKLFF. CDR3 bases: TGTGCCAGCACCCGCGGGGGCCTTAATGAAAAACTGTTTTTT.

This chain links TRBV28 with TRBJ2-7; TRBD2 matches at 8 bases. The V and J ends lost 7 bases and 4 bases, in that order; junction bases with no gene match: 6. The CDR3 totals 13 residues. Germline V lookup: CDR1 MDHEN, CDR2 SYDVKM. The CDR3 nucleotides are TGTGCCAGCATGTCGGGAGGGCCATACGAGCAGTACTTC. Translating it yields CASMSGGPYEQYF.

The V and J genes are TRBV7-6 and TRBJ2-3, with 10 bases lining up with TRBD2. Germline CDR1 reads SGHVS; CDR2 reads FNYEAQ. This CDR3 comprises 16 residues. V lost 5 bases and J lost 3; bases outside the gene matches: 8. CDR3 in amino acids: CASSLGRGLATDTQYF. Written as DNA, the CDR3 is TGTGCCAGCAGCCTGGGGAGGGGACTAGCGACAGATACGCAGTATTTT. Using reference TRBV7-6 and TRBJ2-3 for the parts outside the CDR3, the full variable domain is GAGVSQSPRYKVTKRGQDVALRCDPISGHVSLYWYRQALGQGPEFLTYFNYEAQQDKSGLPNDRFSAERPEGSISTLTIQRTEQRDSAMYRCASSLGRGLATDTQYFGPGTRLTVL.

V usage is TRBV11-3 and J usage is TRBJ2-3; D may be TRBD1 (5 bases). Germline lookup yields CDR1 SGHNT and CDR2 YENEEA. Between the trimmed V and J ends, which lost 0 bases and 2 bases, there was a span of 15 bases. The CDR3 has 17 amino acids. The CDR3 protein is CASSLDGQGLVTDTQYF. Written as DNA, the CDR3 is TGTGCCAGCAGCTTAGACGGGCAGGGTCTGGTCACAGATACGCAGTATTTT.

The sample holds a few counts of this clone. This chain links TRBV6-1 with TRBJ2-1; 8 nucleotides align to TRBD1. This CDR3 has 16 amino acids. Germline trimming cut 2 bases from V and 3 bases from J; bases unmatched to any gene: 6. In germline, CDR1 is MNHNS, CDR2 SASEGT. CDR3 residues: CASSERGTGYYNEQFF. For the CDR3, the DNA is TGTGCCAGCAGTGAAAGGGGGACAGGTTACTACAATGAGCAGTTCTTC.

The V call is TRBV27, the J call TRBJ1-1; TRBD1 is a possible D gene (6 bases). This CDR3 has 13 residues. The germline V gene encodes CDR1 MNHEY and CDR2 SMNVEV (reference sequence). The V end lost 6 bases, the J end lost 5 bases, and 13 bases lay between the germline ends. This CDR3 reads CASSSGVGTEAFF. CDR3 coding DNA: TGTGCCAGCAGCTCAGGGGTTGGTACTGAAGCTTTCTTT.

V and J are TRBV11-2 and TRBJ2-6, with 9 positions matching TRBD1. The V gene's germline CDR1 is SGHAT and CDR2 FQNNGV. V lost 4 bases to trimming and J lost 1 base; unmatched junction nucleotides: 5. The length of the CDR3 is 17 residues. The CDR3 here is CASSSGTGFSGANVLTF. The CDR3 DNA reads TGTGCCAGCAGCTCCGGGACAGGGTTTTCTGGGGCCAACGTCCTGACTTTC.

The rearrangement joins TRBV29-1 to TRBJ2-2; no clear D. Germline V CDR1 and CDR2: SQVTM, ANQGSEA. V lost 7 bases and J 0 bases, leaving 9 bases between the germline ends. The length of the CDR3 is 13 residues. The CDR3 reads CSALAANTGELFF. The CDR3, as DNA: TGCAGCGCCTTGGCGGCGAACACCGGGGAGCTGTTTTTT.

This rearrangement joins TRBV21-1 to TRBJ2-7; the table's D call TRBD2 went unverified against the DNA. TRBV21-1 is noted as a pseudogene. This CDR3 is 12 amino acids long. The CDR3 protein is CAKTGGGDEQYF. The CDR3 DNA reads TGTGCCAAGACTGGGGGAGGGGACGAGCAGTACTTC.

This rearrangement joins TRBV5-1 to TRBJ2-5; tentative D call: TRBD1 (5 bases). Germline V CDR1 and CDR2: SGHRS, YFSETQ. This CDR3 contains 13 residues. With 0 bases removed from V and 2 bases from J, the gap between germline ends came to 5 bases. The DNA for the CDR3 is TGCGCCAGCAGCTTGGGACAGCAAGAGACCCAGTACTTC. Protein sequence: CASSLGQQETQYF.

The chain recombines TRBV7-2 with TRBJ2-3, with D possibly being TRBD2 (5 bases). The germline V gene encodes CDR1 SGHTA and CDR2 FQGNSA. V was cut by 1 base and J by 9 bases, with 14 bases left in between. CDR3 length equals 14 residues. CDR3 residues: CASSLEVVLATQYF. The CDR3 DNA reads TGTGCCAGCAGCTTAGAGGTAGTCCTAGCCACGCAGTATTTT.

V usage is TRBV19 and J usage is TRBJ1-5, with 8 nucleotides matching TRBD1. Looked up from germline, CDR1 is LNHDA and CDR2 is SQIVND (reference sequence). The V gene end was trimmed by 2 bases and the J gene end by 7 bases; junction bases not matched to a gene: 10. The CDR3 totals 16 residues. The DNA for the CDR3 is TGTGCCAGTAGTATAATGCCAGGGGGCGCCGGACAGCCCCAGCATTTT. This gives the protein CASSIMPGGAGQPQHF.

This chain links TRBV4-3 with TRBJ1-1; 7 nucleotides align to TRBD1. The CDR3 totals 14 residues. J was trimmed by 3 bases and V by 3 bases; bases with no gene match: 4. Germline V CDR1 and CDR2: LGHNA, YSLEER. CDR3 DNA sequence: TGCGCCAGCAGCCATGCTGACAGGGACACTGAAGCTTTCTTT. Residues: CASSHADRDTEAFF.

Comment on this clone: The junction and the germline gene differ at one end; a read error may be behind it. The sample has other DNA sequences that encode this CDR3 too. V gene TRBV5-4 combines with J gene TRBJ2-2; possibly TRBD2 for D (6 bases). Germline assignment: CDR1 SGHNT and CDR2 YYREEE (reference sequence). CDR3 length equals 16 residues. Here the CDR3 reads CASSLAGGSNTGELFF. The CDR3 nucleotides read TGCGCCAGCAGCCTGGCCGGGGGTTCGAACACCGGGGAGCTGTTTTTT. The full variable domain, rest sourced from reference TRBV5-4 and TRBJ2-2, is ETGVTQSPTHLIKTRGQQVTLRCSSQSGHNTVSWYQQALGQGPQFIFQYYREEENGRGNFPPRFSGLQFPNYSSELNVNALELDDSALYLCASSLAGGSNTGELFFGEGSRLTVL.

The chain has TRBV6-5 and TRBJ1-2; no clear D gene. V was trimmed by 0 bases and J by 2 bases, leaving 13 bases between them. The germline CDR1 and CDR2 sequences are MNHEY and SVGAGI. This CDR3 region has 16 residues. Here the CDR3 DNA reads TGTGCCAGCAGTTACTCGGCCGGGGTCGCCAACTATGGCTACACCTTC. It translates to CASSYSAGVANYGYTF.

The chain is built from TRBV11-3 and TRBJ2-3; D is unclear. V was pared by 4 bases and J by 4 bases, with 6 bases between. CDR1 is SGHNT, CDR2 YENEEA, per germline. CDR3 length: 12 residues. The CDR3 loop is CASSSTADTQYF. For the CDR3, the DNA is TGTGCCAGCAGCTCCACAGCAGATACGCAGTATTTT.

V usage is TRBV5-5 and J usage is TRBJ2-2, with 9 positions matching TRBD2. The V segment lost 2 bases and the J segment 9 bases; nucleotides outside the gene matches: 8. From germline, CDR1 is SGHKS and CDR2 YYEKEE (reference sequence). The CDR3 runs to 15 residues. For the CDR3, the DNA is TGTGCCAGCAGCTTTTGGCGGGAGGGCCGCCGGGAGCTGTTTTTT. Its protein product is CASSFWREGRRELFF. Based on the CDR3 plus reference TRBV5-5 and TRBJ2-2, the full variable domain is DAGVTQSPTHLIKTRGQQVTLRCSPISGHKSVSWYQQVLGQGPQFIFQYYEKEERGRGNFPDRFSARQFPNYSSELNVNALLLGDSALYLCASSFWREGRRELFFGEGSRLTVL.

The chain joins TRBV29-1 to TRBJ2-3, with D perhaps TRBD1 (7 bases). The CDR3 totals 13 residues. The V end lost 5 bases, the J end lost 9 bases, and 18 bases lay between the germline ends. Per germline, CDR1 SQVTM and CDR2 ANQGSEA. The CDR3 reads CSVPRQGGMTQYF. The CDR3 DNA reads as TGCAGCGTTCCCCGACAGGGAGGCATGACGCAGTATTTT.

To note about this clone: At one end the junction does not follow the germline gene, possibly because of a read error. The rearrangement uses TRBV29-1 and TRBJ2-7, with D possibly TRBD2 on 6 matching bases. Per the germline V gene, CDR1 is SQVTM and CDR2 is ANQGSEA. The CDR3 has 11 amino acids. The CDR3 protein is CVGTLAHEQYF. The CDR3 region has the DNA TGTGTCGGGACTCTGGCCCACGAGCAGTACTTC.

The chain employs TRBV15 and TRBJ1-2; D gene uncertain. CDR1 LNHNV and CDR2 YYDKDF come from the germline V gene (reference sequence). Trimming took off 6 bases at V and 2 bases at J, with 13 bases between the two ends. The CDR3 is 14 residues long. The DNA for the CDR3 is TGTGCCACCAGAGATGTTGAGGGCAACTATGGCTACACCTTC. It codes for CATRDVEGNYGYTF.

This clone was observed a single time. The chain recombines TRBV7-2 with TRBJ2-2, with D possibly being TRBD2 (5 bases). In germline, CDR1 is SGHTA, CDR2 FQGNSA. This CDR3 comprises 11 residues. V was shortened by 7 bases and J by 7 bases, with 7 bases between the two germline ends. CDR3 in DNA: TGTGCCAGCACCGGGATCGGGGAGCTGTTTTTT. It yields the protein CASTGIGELFF.

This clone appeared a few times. CDR3 protein: CASSRNRYNEQFF. The CDR3 DNA follows: TGTGCCAGCAGCCGGAACAGATACAATGAGCAGTTCTTC. The chain employs TRBV7-3 and TRBJ2-1; D not resolved. The CDR3 is 13 residues long. Trimming removed 5 bases from V and 4 bases from J, with 9 bases in between. CDR1 SGHTA and CDR2 FQGTGA come from the germline V gene.

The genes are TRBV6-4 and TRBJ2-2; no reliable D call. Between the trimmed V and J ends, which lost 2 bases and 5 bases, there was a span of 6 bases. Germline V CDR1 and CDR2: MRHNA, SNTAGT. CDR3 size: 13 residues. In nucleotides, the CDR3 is TGTGCCAGCAGTGACACAGAGACCGGGGAGCTGTTTTTT. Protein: CASSDTETGELFF.

The CDR3 here is CASSWSSGYEQYF. Here the CDR3 DNA reads TGTGCCAGCAGTTGGTCTTCCGGCTACGAGCAGTACTTC. The genes are TRBV6-6 and TRBJ2-7; D gene uncertain. V lost 4 bases to trimming and J lost 3 bases, with 10 bases between them. The V gene's germline CDR1 is MNHNY and CDR2 SVGAGI (reference sequence). This CDR3 is 13 amino acids long.